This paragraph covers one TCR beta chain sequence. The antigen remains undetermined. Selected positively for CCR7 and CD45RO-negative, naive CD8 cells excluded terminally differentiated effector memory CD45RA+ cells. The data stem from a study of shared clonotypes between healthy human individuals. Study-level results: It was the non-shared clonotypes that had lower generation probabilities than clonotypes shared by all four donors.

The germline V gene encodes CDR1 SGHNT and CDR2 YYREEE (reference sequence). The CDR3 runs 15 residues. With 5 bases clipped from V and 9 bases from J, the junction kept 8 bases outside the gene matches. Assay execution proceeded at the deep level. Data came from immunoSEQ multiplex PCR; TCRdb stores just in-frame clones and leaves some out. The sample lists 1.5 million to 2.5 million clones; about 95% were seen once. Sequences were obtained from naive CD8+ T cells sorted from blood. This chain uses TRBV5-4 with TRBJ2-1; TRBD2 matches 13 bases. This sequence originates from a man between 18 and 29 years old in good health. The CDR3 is CASSFGTSGIGEQFF. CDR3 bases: TGTGCCAGCAGTTTCGGGACTAGCGGGATTGGTGAGCAGTTCTTC.